Following are 18 T cell receptor beta chains from one sample sequenced in a study of identical twins. TCRdb re-called the 5' RACE reads through MiXCR, storing one row per CDR3 protein. The data show 500,000 to 600,000 distinct CDR3 sequences, 20% to 25% seen once. The same sample was also studied in work on T cells expressing NK-cell markers.

The sample was CD4+ T cells sorted from blood. The receptors here all came from a woman aged 18-30 years in good health.

This sequence joins TRBV12-3 or TRBV12-4 and TRBJ1-2, with D perhaps TRBD1 (5 bases). Trimming took 6 bases from V and 4 from J, leaving 12 bases between them. This CDR3 spans 13 amino acids. DNA of the CDR3: TGTGCCAGCAGGGAAGGACACAGCTATGGCTACACCTTC. Protein: CASREGHSYGYTF.

The rearrangement uses TRBV20-1 and TRBJ2-1; no clear D gene. The germline gives CDR1 DFQATT, CDR2 SNEGSKA (reference sequence). Trimming took off 0 bases at V and 5 bases at J, with 11 bases between the two ends. The CDR3 length is 14 residues. CDR3 amino acids: CSARDPSINNEQFF. Written as DNA, the CDR3 is TGCAGTGCTAGAGATCCATCGATTAACAATGAGCAGTTCTTC.

There are a few counts of this clonotype. The rearrangement joins TRBV19 to TRBJ2-1, with 14 bases matching TRBD2. V was clipped by 5 bases and J by 2 bases; unmatched bases: 14. CDR1 is LNHDA, CDR2 SQIVND, per germline (reference sequence). This CDR3 is built from 20 residues. The CDR3, as DNA: TGTGCCAGTAGTTACTCCGGGACTAGCGGGAGAAGCATGGCCTACAATGAGCAGTTCTTC. It codes for CASSYSGTSGRSMAYNEQFF.

The table lists this clonotype with a few counts. The rearrangement links TRBV7-9 to TRBJ2-7; D might be TRBD1 or TRBD2, each matching 5 bases. CDR1 SEHNR and CDR2 FQNEAQ come from the germline V gene (reference sequence). CDR3 length equals 14 residues. Trimming left V 1 base short and J 6 bases short, with 13 bases between. CDR3 sequence reads: CASSLGGNPGEQYF. The CDR3, as DNA: TGTGCCAGCAGCTTAGGGGGGAACCCGGGCGAGCAGTACTTC.

J is TRBJ2-1 and V is TRBV10-3; 10 positions agree with TRBD2. CDR1 and CDR2 (germline): ENHRY, SYGVKD. The junction had 6 bases not matched to a gene; V was cut back by 6 bases and J by 4 bases. The CDR3 is 15 residues long. The CDR3 spells CAISAAAGGYNEQFF. The CDR3 DNA follows: TGTGCCATCAGCGCCGCAGCGGGGGGGTACAATGAGCAGTTCTTC.

The genes are TRBV6-4 and TRBJ1-4, with no clear D. V was trimmed by 6 bases and J by 2 bases, leaving 13 bases between them. Germline loops: CDR1 MRHNA, CDR2 SNTAGT. This CDR3 region has 15 residues. CDR3 coding DNA: TGTGCCAGCAGCGCTCAACTTGGGACTAATGAAAAACTGTTTTTT. As protein: CASSAQLGTNEKLFF.

This chain connects TRBV18 to TRBJ2-1; either TRBD1 or TRBD2 may fit D (6 bases each). The CDR3 is made up of 15 amino acids. Deletions cut 2 bases from V and 9 bases from J, with 17 bases between. Looked up from germline, CDR1 is KGHSH and CDR2 is LQKENI. The CDR3 protein is CASSPTGSKGGEQFF. In DNA, the CDR3 is TGTGCCAGCTCACCAACTGGAAGCAAGGGGGGTGAGCAGTTCTTC.

The V call is TRBV7-2, the J call TRBJ1-6; 7 positions match TRBD1. In germline, CDR1 is SGHTA, CDR2 FQGNSA. This CDR3 contains 14 residues. The ends lost 8 bases at V and 7 bases at J; junction bases unmatched: 8. The CDR3 sequence: CASSPGQINSPLHF. The CDR3 DNA reads as TGTGCCAGCTCGCCGGGACAGATAAATTCACCCCTCCACTTT.

The chain carries TRBV21-1 and TRBJ1-2. TRBV21-1 is noted as a pseudogene. CDR3 length equals 14 residues. The CDR3 bases are TGTGCCCCCCTCGACAGGGCCCTTACTTATGGCTACACCTTC. Amino acids: CAPLDRALTYGYTF.

This chain joins TRBV7-2 and TRBJ2-7; D remains unclear. The CDR3 loop spans 13 amino acids. Germline lookup yields CDR1 SGHTA and CDR2 FQGNSA. Trimming removed 5 bases at V and 3 bases at J, with 11 bases between. The DNA of the CDR3 is TGTGCCAGCAGCAGGGCAGAACTCTACGAGCAGTACTTC. Protein: CASSRAELYEQYF.

The chain is built from TRBV15 and TRBJ2-1; 9 positions agree with TRBD2. Trimming removed 3 bases from V and 9 bases from J; junction bases left unmatched: 6. The CDR3 is made up of 14 amino acids. CDR1 LNHNV and CDR2 YYDKDF come from the germline V gene (reference sequence). The CDR3 loop is CATSSGSGRVEQFF. The DNA of the CDR3 is TGTGCCACCAGCAGTGGTAGCGGGAGAGTTGAGCAGTTCTTC.

This clonotype appeared a few times. The chain has TRBV29-1 and TRBJ2-1; no firm D call. The CDR3 sequence is 11 residues long. Germline V lookup: CDR1 SQVTM, CDR2 ANQGSEA. V was shortened by 7 bases and J by 4 bases, with 8 bases between the two germline ends. The DNA for the CDR3 is TGCAGCGCCCTAAAATACAATGAGCAGTTCTTC. This translates into CSALKYNEQFF.

V and J are TRBV11-3 and TRBJ2-5; TRBD2 is a possible D gene (5 bases). V was cut by 4 bases and J by 6 bases, with 15 bases left in between. The germline CDR1 and CDR2 sequences are SGHNT and YENEEA. The CDR3 extends over 14 amino acids. As DNA, the CDR3 is TGTGCCAGCAGCTCCCGGGAAGGGAAAAAGACCCAGTACTTC. The encoded protein is CASSSREGKKTQYF.

There are a few counts of this clonotype. The chain links TRBV27 to TRBJ2-5; TRBD2 matches 7 bases. Germline CDR1 MNHEY, CDR2 SMNVEV (reference sequence). This CDR3 is 15 amino acids long. The trim removed 4 bases at V and 3 bases at J, leaving 8 bases unmatched. In DNA, the CDR3 is TGTGCCAGCAGTTCCTTGGGACTATTTGAAGAGACCCAGTACTTC. Amino acids: CASSSLGLFEETQYF.

This chain links TRBV20-1 with TRBJ2-1; 10 bases fit TRBD1. This CDR3 is 16 amino acids long. Germline V gene sequence: CDR1 DFQATT, CDR2 SNEGSKA (reference sequence). Trimming cost V 0 bases and J 8 bases; bases outside gene matches: 10. DNA of the CDR3: TGCAGTGCTAGAGATGCGGGGACAGGGGTACGGTATGAGCAGTTCTTC. This codes for CSARDAGTGVRYEQFF.

V usage is TRBV3-1 and J usage is TRBJ2-7; D is perhaps TRBD1 (6 bases). The germline CDR1 and CDR2 sequences are LGHDT and YNNKEL (reference sequence). Trimming took off 5 bases at V and 3 bases at J, with 11 bases between the two ends. The CDR3 length is 13 residues. The CDR3 region is CASSKGQLYEQYF. CDR3 nucleotides: TGTGCCAGCAGCAAGGGACAACTCTACGAGCAGTACTTC.

The J gene is TRBJ1-1, the V gene TRBV10-3; 11 bases align to TRBD1. The V segment lost 8 bases and the J segment 2 bases; nucleotides outside the gene matches: 10. Germline CDR1 ENHRY, CDR2 SYGVKD. The CDR3 runs 16 residues. CDR3: CAIFQDRGRGNTEAFF. The CDR3 DNA is TGTGCCATCTTCCAGGACAGGGGGCGCGGTAACACTGAAGCTTTCTTT.

This clonotype occurred a few times. V usage is TRBV11-2 and J usage is TRBJ2-5, with TRBD2 identical over 9 bases. Germline CDR1 reads SGHAT; CDR2 reads FQNNGV. This CDR3 has 16 amino acids. V lost 2 bases to trimming and J lost 2 bases; unmatched junction nucleotides: 6. The CDR3 reads CASSLSLAGNQETQYF. The DNA of the CDR3 is TGTGCCAGCAGCTTAAGTCTAGCGGGGAATCAAGAGACCCAGTACTTC.